A selection of T cell receptor beta chains follows, all from one sample in a study of T cells in Graves' hyperthyroidism and ophthalmopathy. TCRdb recomputed calls from the multiplex PCR reads with MiXCR, one row per CDR3 protein. The data contain 490,000 or so distinct CDR3 sequences, approximately 23% of them seen just once; the ten biggest clones take up about half. Sequencing used blood. The receptors shown here come from a woman between 70 and 85 years old with Graves' ophthalmopathy. CDR3s include the opening cysteine and the closing phenylalanine or tryptophan. Fields, in order: D gene, V gene, J gene, clone size, CDR3 protein, CDR3 DNA. A D gene is named only where the DNA matches it firmly. Size tells how often a clone was seen (once, few, many) or the class of an expanded clone, and some rows leave it out.

TRBD1	TRBV18	TRBJ1-6	.	CASSPGQGGYNSPLHF	TGTGCCAGCTCACCCGGACAGGGGGGGTATAATTCACCCCTCCACTTT
.	TRBV20-1	TRBJ2-5	many	CSADWGTQYF	TGCAGTGCTGATTGGGGGACCCAGTACTTC
TRBD2	TRBV6-1	TRBJ2-1	.	CASSEGRTSGSNNEQFF	TGTGCCAGCAGTGAAGGCCGGACTAGCGGGAGTAACAATGAGCAGTTCTTC
TRBD2	TRBV10-3	TRBJ2-7	.	CVISEPAGTYEQYF	TGTGTCATCAGTGAACCAGCGGGAACCTACGAGCAGTACTTC
.	TRBV12-5	TRBJ2-1	few	CASGTPQNSYNEQFF	TGTGCTAGTGGCACCCCACAGAATTCCTACAATGAGCAGTTCTTC
.	TRBV7-9	TRBJ1-1	.	CASTPVKGDTEAFF	TGTGCCAGCACCCCGGTGAAGGGAGATACTGAAGCTTTCTTT
.	TRBV5-1	TRBJ1-5	few	CASDGERTSNQPQHF	TGCGCCAGCGACGGAGAACGAACAAGCAATCAGCCCCAGCATTTT
.	TRBV7-8	TRBJ2-7	many	CASSHDSYEQYF	TGTGCCAGCAGCCATGACAGCTACGAGCAGTACTTC
.	TRBV6-1	TRBJ2-7	few	CASSRIFGQQYEQYF	TGTGCCAGCAGCCGCATTTTCGGACAGCAGTACGAGCAGTACTTC
.	TRBV15	TRBJ1-4	many	CATSARTATNEKLFF	TGTGCCACCAGCGCCAGGACAGCAACTAATGAAAAACTGTTTTTT
.	TRBV10-3	TRBJ2-5	many	CAISEPGETQYF	TGTGCCATCAGTGAGCCTGGGGAGACCCAGTACTTC
TRBD1	TRBV7-9	TRBJ2-5	.	CASGTGAETQYF	TGTGCCAGCGGCACAGGGGCTGAGACCCAGTACTTC
.	TRBV27	TRBJ1-6	few	CASSPMALGPALNSPLHF	TGTGCCAGCAGCCCTATGGCCCTCGGACCGGCCCTCAATTCACCCCTCCACTTT
.	TRBV7-2	TRBJ2-7	many	CASSLVQLSYEQYF	TGTGCCAGCAGCTTAGTGCAACTCTCCTACGAGCAGTACTTC
.	TRBV5-1	TRBJ2-2	few	CASSPTGAYTGELFF	TGCGCCAGCAGTCCGACCGGGGCCTACACCGGGGAGCTGTTTTTT
.	TRBV20-1	TRBJ2-7	.	CSAPGQNYEQYF	TGCAGTGCCCCCGGCCAAAATTACGAGCAGTACTTC
TRBD2	TRBV20-1	TRBJ2-7	.	CSANPGSSGIYEQYF	TGCAGTGCGAACCCCGGGTCTAGCGGGATCTACGAGCAGTACTTC
.	TRBV10-3	TRBJ2-5	.	CAISRDFKETQYF	TGTGCCATCAGCCGGGACTTTAAAGAGACCCAGTACTTC
TRBD1	TRBV15	TRBJ2-1	once	CATSRTGGNNEQFF	TGTGCCACCAGCAGGACAGGGGGCAACAATGAGCAGTTCTTC
.	TRBV2	TRBJ1-1	.	CASSELGQANTEAFF	TGTGCCAGCAGTGAATTAGGGCAGGCGAACACTGAAGCTTTCTTT
.	TRBV10-3	TRBJ2-1	.	CAISESRQGGEQFF	TGTGCCATCAGTGAGTCGAGGCAGGGGGGTGAGCAGTTCTTC
.	TRBV6-1	TRBJ2-2	few	CASSHHSTGELFF	TGTGCCAGCAGCCACCACTCCACCGGGGAGCTGTTTTTT
.	TRBV11-2	TRBJ2-7	many	CASSLGGQNKVEQYF	TGTGCCAGCAGCTTGGGGGGACAGAATAAAGTCGAGCAGTACTTC
.	TRBV12-3/TRBV12-4	TRBJ2-7	.	CASSAESYEQYF	TGTGCCAGCTCAGCGGAGTCCTACGAGCAGTACTTC